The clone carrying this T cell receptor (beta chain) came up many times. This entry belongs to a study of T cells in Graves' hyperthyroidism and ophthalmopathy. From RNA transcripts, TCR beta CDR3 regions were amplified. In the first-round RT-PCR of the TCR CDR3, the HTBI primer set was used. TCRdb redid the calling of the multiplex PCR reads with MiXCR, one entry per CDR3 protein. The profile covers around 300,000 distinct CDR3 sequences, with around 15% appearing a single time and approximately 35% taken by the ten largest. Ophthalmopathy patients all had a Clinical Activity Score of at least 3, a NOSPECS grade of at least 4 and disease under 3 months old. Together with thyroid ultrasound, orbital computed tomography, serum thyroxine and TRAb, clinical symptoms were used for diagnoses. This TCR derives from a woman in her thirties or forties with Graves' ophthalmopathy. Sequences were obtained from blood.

The CDR3 protein is CAIQTTGDSPLHF. In DNA form, the CDR3 reads TGTGCCATCCAAACGACAGGGGATTCACCCCTCCACTTT. The rearrangement joins TRBV10-3 to TRBJ1-6, with 8 bases identical to TRBD1. The CDR3 is 13 residues long. With 8 bases clipped from V and 8 bases from J, the junction kept 5 bases outside the gene matches. Per the germline V gene, CDR1 is ENHRY and CDR2 is SYGVKD.